This T cell receptor (beta chain) was observed in a study of blood T cell repertoires in COVID-19 (dated by TCRdb to about 2020). Concerning the study at large: Samples covering the acute and convalescent phases of COVID-19 were provided by collaborators in the United States, Italy and Spain. The material from the prospective study consisted of cDNA or gDNA derived from T cells, B-cell-depleted T cells, or PBMCs. Subjects who had been exposed to COVID-19, were actively infected with it, or had recovered from it provided the deeply sampled blood TCRbeta repertoires that made up the dataset. The repertoires were released in a freely available public database intended as a resource for research on the immune response to SARS-CoV-2. Samples were obtained from the ongoing ImmuneRACE study (first 160 participants) and from about 1,300 subjects provided by 6 global collaborators. Sample metadata almost always included a de-identified subject ID, COVID-19 status, age in years and sex. Where available, HLA class I and class II types were obtained from metadata supplied by the sample provider rather than from assay-based typing. General findings and caveats noted by the study authors: How much clinical and demographic metadata was included differed by source and by participant, and the metadata was provided uncurated.

A remark on this clone: What antigen it recognizes has not been identified. It has no much larger one-base neighbor in the sample; base qualities were not kept.

Enrolling through a virtual design, the prospective study's participants ranged in age from roughly 18 to 95 years and lived across roughly 23 United States geographic areas. Cohort assignment in the prospective study relied on participant-reported clinical history from a screening survey and a study questionnaire. Mobile phlebotomists in the prospective study collected whole blood, serum and a nasopharyngeal or oropharyngeal swab from every participant. Additional blood draws and questionnaires over an approximately 2-month period could optionally be provided by prospective study participants. Blood samples from the prospective study were shipped frozen or at room temperature prior to DNA extraction. From the cysteine through the phenylalanine, the CDR3 covers 17 amino acids. Only the CDR3 region is kept as DNA, spanning 51 bases read in frame from base 1. The germline V gene provides CDR1 SGHVS and CDR2 FQNEAQ. V and J lose 0 bases and 1 base, and a span of 13 bases separates them.

The immunoSEQ Assay, a bias-controlled multiplex PCR, was used to amplify TCRbeta CDR3 regions from genomic DNA. The paper's data handling went like this. The number of nucleated cells in each sample was estimated from the amplification of reference gene primers within the assay. To quantify the absolute abundance of each unique TCRbeta CDR3 rearrangement, sequence reads were collapsed and filtered. For each sample, productive Simpson clonality was calculated by taking the square root of Simpson's diversity index across productive rearrangements. TCRdb limited this immuneACCESS table to in-frame rearrangements with V and J called. A share of clones is missing; checked studies link under half to unresolved V genes, and the rest is unexplained. That table gives V, J and clone size, and the DNA gave D and trimming. This sample holds around 160,000 clones; around nine tenths were observed only once. The ten most abundant clones make up about 1.2% of the sample.

Recombination connected TRBV7-8 to TRBJ1-3, with the identity of the D gene unclear. Input material: PBMCs or T cells enriched from blood (not recorded which). This clonotype originated in a woman aged 25 to 45 with acute COVID-19. The CDR3 corresponds to CASSLAYGSASGNTIYF. The bases are TGTGCCAGCAGCTTAGCGTATGGCAGTGCATCTGGAAACACCATATATTTT. Here the CDR3 is joined to the reference TRBV7-8 and TRBJ1-3 genes, and the full variable domain is: GAGVSQSPRYKVAKRGQDVALRCDPISGHVSLFWYQQALGQGPEFLTYFQNEAQLDKSGLPSDRFFAERPEGSVSTLKIQRTQQEDSAVYLCASSLAYGSASGNTIYFGEGSWLTVV.